The present T cell receptor (beta chain) was sequenced within a study of cytomegalovirus exposure and HLA in healthy donors. The primer mix had 60 Vbeta and 13 Jbeta primers. Sequencing used immunoSEQ multiplex PCR; TCRdb keeps in-frame clones, though not all of them. The sample totals about 210,000 clones. Findings of the study overall: According to a later analysis, donors in an Asian-associated ancestry cluster reportedly had fewer N-insertions than the approximately 670-donor mean. The availability of immune exposure information extended only to CMV serostatus.

Points on this clone: Its antigen is still unknown.

Germline V lookup: CDR1 MNHNS, CDR2 SASEGT. V lost 8 bases to trimming and J lost 2 bases; unmatched junction nucleotides: 4. This CDR3 is built from 13 residues. The chain has TRBV6-1 and TRBJ2-7, with TRBD1 matching 9 bases. This clonotype originated in a woman in her twenties or thirties in good health and CMV-seropositive. Sequencing input: PBMCs. The CDR3 nucleotides read TGTGCCAGCGCGGACAGGGGACCCTACGAGCAGTACTTC. It specifies CASADRGPYEQYF.